This TCR beta chain was sequenced in a study of cytomegalovirus exposure and HLA in healthy donors. Unrecorded immune exposures were likely, despite nominal health at sampling. Whole-study findings and limits: V- and J-gene trimming in TCR beta was tied to a missense DCLRE1C variant by an analysis performed later. Compared with the roughly 730-donor mean, an Asian-associated ancestry cluster reportedly had fewer N-insertions, according to a later analysis.

60 Vbeta and 13 Jbeta primers were used in PCR. Libraries were prepared by immunoSEQ multiplex PCR; TCRdb keeps only in-frame clonotypes and omits some of them. In all, the sample yields roughly 100,000 clones. Details on this clone: Its antigen is undetermined.

Sequencing input: PBMCs. The receptor was derived from a woman aged 25 to 39 in good health and CMV-seronegative.

The chain's CDR3 is CASSLGSSGNTIYF. CDR3 DNA sequence: TGTGCCAGCAGCTTAGGGAGTTCTGGAAACACCATATATTTT. The chain links TRBV7-9 to TRBJ1-3; D is ambiguous. Trimming shortened V by 1 base and J by 1 base, and 5 bases separated the two germline ends. The CDR3 has 14 amino acids. The germline CDR1 and CDR2 sequences are SEHNR and FQNEAQ (reference sequence).